Here is one T cell receptor (beta chain) with its context. The antigen is not known. A much larger clone lies one base from this, so it may be a read error. These data originate in a study of molecular identifiers for immune sequencing clone quantification. Turning to the study itself: Replicate RNA from approximately 20,000 or 98,000 naive CD8 T cells formed five aliquots; four were sequenced. Study-level points and caveats: Even with about a million naive cells present, spiked Jurkat TCR RNA from one cell was reportedly detectable.

TCRdb itself ran the PCR reads through MiXCR, one entry per CDR3 protein. In the table there are nearly 650,000 distinct CDR3 sequences, 25% of which are singletons. The CDR3 contains 14 residues. Germline V gene lookup returns CDR1 SNHLY and CDR2 FYNNEI. Deletions cut 4 bases from V and 0 bases from J, with 10 bases between. The chain links TRBV2 to TRBJ2-7; D remains ambiguous. The TCR sequence derives from a human donor in good health. Some libraries in this study had Jurkat cell RNA spiked in. The sequenced sample was naive CD8+ T cells from blood, with Jurkat cell RNA spiked in. Stated subset: FACS-sorted CD8+CD4-CCR7+CD45RA+ naive T cells. The CDR3 is CASSGASRSYEQYF. The CDR3 DNA reads as TGTGCCAGCAGTGGGGCCTCCCGCTCCTACGAGCAGTACTTC.